The rows below give T cell receptor beta chains drawn from one sample of a study of shared clonotypes between healthy human individuals. Assay used: immunoSEQ multiplex PCR; TCRdb lists only in-frame clones, some missing. The sample gives more than 850,000 clones, 75% to 85% of which show up once; approximately 0.52% is in the top ten. The material sequenced was memory CD4+ T cells from PBMCs. The receptors come from a man aged 18-30 years in good health. Some clones in this sample may be carry-over from other donors' samples. Both conserved end residues are part of each CDR3. Fields, in order: CDR3 protein, CDR3 DNA, J gene, D gene, V gene, clone size. The D gene is left open where the match is weak. Only some rows state a clone size, as once, few, many or a class for expanded clones.

CASSLVNEKLFF,TGTGCCAGCAGCTTAGTGAATGAAAAACTGTTTTTT,TRBJ1-4,-,TRBV11-2,-
CAWSGDSWGEKLFF,TGTGCCTGGAGTGGGGACAGTTGGGGTGAAAAACTGTTTTTT,TRBJ1-4,TRBD1,TRBV30,-
CASSVGTPSYNEQFF,TGTGCCAGCAGCGTAGGCACCCCATCCTACAATGAGCAGTTCTTC,TRBJ2-1,-,TRBV9,-
CASSYGYGAYEQYF,TGTGCCAGCAGTTATGGCTACGGGGCCTACGAGCAGTACTTC,TRBJ2-7,-,TRBV6-5,-
CASSPRLGSQAYEQYF,TGTGCCAGCTCACCACGGTTGGGATCACAAGCCTACGAGCAGTACTTC,TRBJ2-7,-,TRBV18,few
CASSPETTGVLQPQHF,TGTGCCAGCTCACCAGAGACGACAGGGGTGTTGCAGCCCCAGCATTTT,TRBJ1-5,TRBD1,TRBV18,-
CASSFGAGEGETQYF,TGTGCCAGCAGCTTCGGGGCGGGAGAGGGTGAGACCCAGTACTTC,TRBJ2-5,TRBD2,TRBV7-2,once
CASSPNNGEGSMTQYF,TGCGCCAGCAGCCCGAACAACGGGGAGGGTAGCATGACCCAGTACTTC,TRBJ2-5,TRBD2,TRBV5-1,once
CASSGLVSTDTQYF,TGTGCCAGCAGCGGCCTAGTCAGCACAGATACGCAGTATTTT,TRBJ2-3,-,TRBV9,-
CATSRDERTEAFF,TGTGCCACCAGCAGAGATGAGAGGACTGAAGCTTTCTTT,TRBJ1-1,-,TRBV15,-
CASSSGPSSGTYNEQFF,TGCGCCAGCAGCTCCGGACCTTCTAGCGGGACGTACAATGAGCAGTTCTTC,TRBJ2-1,TRBD2,TRBV5-1,-
CATSLQETQYF,TGTGCCACCTCGCTACAAGAGACCCAGTACTTC,TRBJ2-5,-,TRBV2,-
CASSLDLTSGTSYEQYF,TGTGCCAGCAGCTTAGATTTGACTAGCGGGACCTCCTACGAGCAGTACTTC,TRBJ2-7,TRBD2,TRBV11-3,-
CASSSGTGQETQYF,TGTGCCAGCAGCTCCGGGACAGGGCAAGAGACCCAGTACTTC,TRBJ2-5,TRBD1,TRBV5-4,-
CASSLATSGPQFF,TGCGCCAGCAGCTTGGCCACATCGGGCCCTCAGTTCTTC,TRBJ2-1,-,TRBV5-1,-
CAGRTGAAYGYTF,TGTGCCGGCAGGACAGGGGCGGCCTATGGCTACACCTTC,TRBJ1-2,TRBD1,TRBV6-6,-